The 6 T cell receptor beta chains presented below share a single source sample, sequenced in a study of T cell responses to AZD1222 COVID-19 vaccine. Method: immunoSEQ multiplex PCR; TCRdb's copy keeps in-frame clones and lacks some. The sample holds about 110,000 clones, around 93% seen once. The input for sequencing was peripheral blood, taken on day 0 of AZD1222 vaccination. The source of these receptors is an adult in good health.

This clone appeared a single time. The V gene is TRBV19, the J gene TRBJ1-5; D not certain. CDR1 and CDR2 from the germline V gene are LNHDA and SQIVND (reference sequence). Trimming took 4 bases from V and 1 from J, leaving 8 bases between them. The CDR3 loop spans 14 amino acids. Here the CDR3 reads CASSRQTSNQPQHF. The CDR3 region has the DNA TGTGCCAGTAGTAGACAAACAAGCAATCAGCCCCAGCATTTT.

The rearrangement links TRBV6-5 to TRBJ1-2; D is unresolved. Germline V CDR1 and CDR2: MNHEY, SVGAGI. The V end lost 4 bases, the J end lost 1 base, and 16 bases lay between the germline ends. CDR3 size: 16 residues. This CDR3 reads CASSSPTALFNYGYTF. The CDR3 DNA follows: TGTGCCAGCAGTTCCCCCACAGCCCTATTTAACTATGGCTACACCTTC.

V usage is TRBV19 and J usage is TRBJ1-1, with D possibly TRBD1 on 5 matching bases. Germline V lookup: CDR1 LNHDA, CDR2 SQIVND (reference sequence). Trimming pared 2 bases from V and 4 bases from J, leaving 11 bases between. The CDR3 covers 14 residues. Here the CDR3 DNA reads TGTGCCAGTAGTATACAGAGACAGACCACTGAAGCTTTCTTT. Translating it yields CASSIQRQTTEAFF. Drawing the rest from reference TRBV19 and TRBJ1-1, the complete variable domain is DGGITQSPKYLFRKEGQNVTLSCEQNLNHDAMYWYRQDPGQGLRLIYYSQIVNDFQKGDIAEGYSVSREKKESFPLTVTSAQKNPTAFYLCASSIQRQTTEAFFGQGTRLTVV.

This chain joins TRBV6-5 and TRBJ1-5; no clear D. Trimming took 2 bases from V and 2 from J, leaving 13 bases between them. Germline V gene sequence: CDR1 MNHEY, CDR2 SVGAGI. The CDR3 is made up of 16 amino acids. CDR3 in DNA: TGTGCCAGCAGTTACGGCCGGGGAATAGGCAATCAGCCCCAGCATTTT. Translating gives CASSYGRGIGNQPQHF.

The CDR3 sequence is CASSPRGGATLGEAFF. In DNA form, the CDR3 reads TGTGCCAGCAGCCCCCGGGGGGGCGCAACCCTCGGTGAAGCTTTCTTT. This chain connects TRBV9 to TRBJ1-1; perhaps TRBD1 as D (6 bases). CDR3 length equals 16 residues. V was cut by 4 bases and J by 7 bases, with 23 bases left in between. Germline CDR1 SGDLS, CDR2 YYNGEE. Drawing the rest from reference TRBV9 and TRBJ1-1, the complete variable domain is DSGVTQTPKHLITATGQRVTLRCSPRSGDLSVYWYQQSLDQGLQFLIQYYNGEERAKGNILERFSAQQFPDLHSELNLSSLELGDSALYFCASSPRGGATLGEAFFGQGTRLTVV.

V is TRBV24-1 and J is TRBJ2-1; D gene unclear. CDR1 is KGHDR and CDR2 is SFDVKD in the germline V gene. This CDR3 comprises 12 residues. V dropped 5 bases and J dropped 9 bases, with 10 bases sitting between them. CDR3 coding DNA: TGTGCCACCAGTGTCGGGTTGGGTGAGCAGTTCTTC. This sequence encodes CATSVGLGEQFF.